This T cell receptor (beta chain) was profiled in a study of cytomegalovirus exposure and HLA in healthy donors. Worth noting for this clone: Its antigen is unidentified.

In the PCR, 60 Vbeta and 13 Jbeta primers were used. The assay was immunoSEQ multiplex PCR, and TCRdb's table has in-frame clones only and misses some. In the table there are fewer than 150,000 clones, approximately 67% of which are singletons. Donors in the study were healthy people who gave bone marrow. Study-level points and caveats: The study listed around 150 cytomegalovirus-associated TCR beta chains. Per published reports, the classifier diagnosed cytomegalovirus status with high specificity and sensitivity.

The clonotype originates from a young man in good health and CMV-seropositive. Sequenced material: PBMCs.

The CDR3 loop is CASSSDRGYEQYF. For the CDR3, the DNA is TGCGCCAGCAGCTCGGACAGGGGTTACGAGCAGTACTTC. The chain employs TRBV4-1 and TRBJ2-7; 9 nucleotides agree with TRBD1. Germline V lookup: CDR1 MGHRA, CDR2 YSYEKL. CDR3 length: 13 residues. The V segment lost 5 bases and the J segment 4 bases; nucleotides outside the gene matches: 3.